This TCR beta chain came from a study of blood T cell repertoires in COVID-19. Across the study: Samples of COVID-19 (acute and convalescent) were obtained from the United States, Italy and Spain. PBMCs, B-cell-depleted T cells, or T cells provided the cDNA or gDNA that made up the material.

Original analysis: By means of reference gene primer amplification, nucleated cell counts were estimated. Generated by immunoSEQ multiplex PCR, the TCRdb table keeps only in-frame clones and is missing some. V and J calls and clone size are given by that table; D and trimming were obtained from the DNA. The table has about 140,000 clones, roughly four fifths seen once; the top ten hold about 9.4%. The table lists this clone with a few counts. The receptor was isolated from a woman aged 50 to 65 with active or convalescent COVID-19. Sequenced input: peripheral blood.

Written as DNA, the CDR3 is TGTGCCAGCAGCGCGACAGAAAGAGGCTATGGCTACACCTTC. Encoded protein: CASSATERGYGYTF. The J gene is TRBJ1-2, the V gene TRBV9; TRBD1 is a possible D gene (5 bases). V shed 3 bases and J shed 4 bases, with 13 bases lying between them. In germline, CDR1 is SGDLS, CDR2 YYNGEE. The CDR3 contains 14 residues. Full variable domain (remainder filled in from reference TRBV9 and TRBJ1-2): DSGVTQTPKHLITATGQRVTLRCSPRSGDLSVYWYQQSLDQGLQFLIQYYNGEERAKGNILERFSAQQFPDLHSELNLSSLELGDSALYFCASSATERGYGYTFGSGTRLTVV.